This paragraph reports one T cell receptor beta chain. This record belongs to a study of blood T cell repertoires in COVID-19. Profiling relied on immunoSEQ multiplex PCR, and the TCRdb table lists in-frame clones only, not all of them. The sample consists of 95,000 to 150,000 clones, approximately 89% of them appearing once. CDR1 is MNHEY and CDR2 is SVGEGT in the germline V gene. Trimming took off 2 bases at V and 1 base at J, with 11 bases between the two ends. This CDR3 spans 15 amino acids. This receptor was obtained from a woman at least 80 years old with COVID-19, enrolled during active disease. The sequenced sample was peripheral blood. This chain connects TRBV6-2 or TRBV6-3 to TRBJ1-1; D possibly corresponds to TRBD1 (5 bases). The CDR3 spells CASSYGARSNTEAFF. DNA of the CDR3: TGTGCCAGCAGTTACGGGGCTAGATCGAACACTGAAGCTTTCTTT.